This T cell receptor beta chain was sequenced during a study of CD8 T cells in ankylosing spondylitis. This clonotype occurred a few times. TCRdb redid the calling of the 5' RACE reads with MiXCR, one entry per CDR3 protein. The sample yields 350,000 to 400,000 distinct CDR3 sequences, roughly 22% seen once. Deletions cut 2 bases from V and 4 bases from J, with 5 bases between. Germline CDR1 and CDR2: MGHDK and SYGVNS. The CDR3 covers 12 residues. The clonotype comes from a male donor with ankylosing spondylitis or in good health (not recorded which). Material: blood, either unsorted or a sorted T cell fraction (not recorded which). The chain links TRBV25-1 to TRBJ2-5; D remains ambiguous. In DNA form, the CDR3 reads TGTGCCAGCAGTGAAACCACAGAGACCCAGTACTTC. Amino acids: CASSETTETQYF.